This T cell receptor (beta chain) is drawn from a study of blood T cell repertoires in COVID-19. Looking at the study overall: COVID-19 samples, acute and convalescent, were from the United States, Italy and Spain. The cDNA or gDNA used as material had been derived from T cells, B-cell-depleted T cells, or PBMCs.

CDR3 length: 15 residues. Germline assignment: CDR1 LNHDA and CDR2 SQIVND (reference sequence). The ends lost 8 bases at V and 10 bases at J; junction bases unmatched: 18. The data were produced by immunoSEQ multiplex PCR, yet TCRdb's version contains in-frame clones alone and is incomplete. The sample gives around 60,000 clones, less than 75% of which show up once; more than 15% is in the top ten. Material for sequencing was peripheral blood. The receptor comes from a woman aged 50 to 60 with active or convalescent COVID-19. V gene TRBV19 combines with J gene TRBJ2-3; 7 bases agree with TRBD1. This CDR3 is CASQRRQGQIRAQYF. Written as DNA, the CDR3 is TGTGCCAGTCAAAGAAGACAGGGTCAAATTCGGGCGCAGTATTTT.